The 17 T cell receptor beta chains listed next were all sequenced from one sample in a study of T cells in Graves' hyperthyroidism and ophthalmopathy. TCR beta CDR3 sequences were amplified from RNA transcripts. Carried out on the TCR CDR3, a first-round RT-PCR used the HTBI primer set. TCRdb re-called the multiplex PCR reads with MiXCR, one entry per CDR3 protein. The table includes some 180,000 distinct CDR3 sequences, 15% to 20% detected once. The source material was blood. Every receptor here comes from a woman between 50 and 59 years old with Graves' hyperthyroidism.

This clonotype occurred a few times. The V and J genes are TRBV15 and TRBJ2-7; 8 bases line up with TRBD2. The V gene end was trimmed by 3 bases and the J gene end by 0 bases; junction bases not matched to a gene: 10. Germline V gene lookup returns CDR1 LNHNV and CDR2 YYDKDF (reference sequence). The CDR3 is 17 residues long. The CDR3 DNA reads as TGTGCCACCAGCAGGCCCTTGCGGGGGGCGCTCTCCTACGAGCAGTACTTC. This encodes CATSRPLRGALSYEQYF.

This clonotype was counted at least ten times. The chain carries TRBV2 and TRBJ1-5; possibly TRBD1 for D (5 bases). CDR1 and CDR2 from the germline V gene are SNHLY and FYNNEI. This CDR3 comprises 17 residues. Trimming left V 5 bases short and J 1 base short, with 18 bases between. The DNA for the CDR3 is TGTGCCAGCAGTCCTAGTTTTAGCCGGGACAGCAATCAGCCCCAGCATTTT. This encodes CASSPSFSRDSNQPQHF.

At least ten counts were recorded for this clonotype. This sequence joins TRBV25-1 and TRBJ2-7; 10 bases map to TRBD2. V shed 4 bases and J 3 bases; nucleotides not matched to a gene: 6. The CDR3 totals 15 residues. From germline, CDR1 is MGHDK and CDR2 SYGVNS. CDR3 nucleotide sequence: TGTGCCAGCAGTGTTCGTCTAGCGGGGGTCTACGAGCAGTACTTC. Its translation is CASSVRLAGVYEQYF.

In this sample, this clonotype turned up many times. The J gene is TRBJ2-1, the V gene TRBV7-8; 7 positions agree with TRBD2. This CDR3 has 14 amino acids. V shed 6 bases and J 6 bases; nucleotides not matched to a gene: 8. CDR1 SGHVS and CDR2 FQNEAQ come from the germline V gene. This CDR3 is CASRPQGGFNEQFF. The CDR3 bases are TGTGCCAGCAGGCCTCAGGGAGGGTTCAATGAGCAGTTCTTC. The full variable domain, in which reference TRBV7-8 and TRBJ2-1 provide the parts outside the CDR3, is GAGVSQSPRYKVAKRGQDVALRCDPISGHVSLFWYQQALGQGPEFLTYFQNEAQLDKSGLPSDRFFAERPEGSVSTLKIQRTQQEDSAVYLCASRPQGGFNEQFFGPGTRLTVL.

This clonotype was seen many times. This chain connects TRBV20-1 to TRBJ1-1; D gene unclear. Germline lookup yields CDR1 DFQATT and CDR2 SNEGSKA (reference sequence). Trimming cost V 3 bases and J 5 bases, with 13 bases left between them. The CDR3 loop spans 13 amino acids. The CDR3 bases are TGCAGTGCTAGTATCGGGAGGAGGACTGAAGCTTTCTTT. Protein: CSASIGRRTEAFF.

This clonotype was observed at least ten times. The chain uses TRBV27 and TRBJ2-7, with no clear D. This CDR3 comprises 11 residues. Germline CDR1 and CDR2: MNHEY and SMNVEV (reference sequence). V dropped 4 bases and J dropped 3 bases, with 4 bases sitting between them. In DNA, the CDR3 is TGTGCCAGCAGTTCGGACTACGAGCAGTACTTC. Protein: CASSSDYEQYF.

This clonotype was found many times. The chain employs TRBV18 and TRBJ2-1, with 14 bases aligning to TRBD2. This CDR3 comprises 17 residues. CDR1 and CDR2 from the germline V gene are KGHSH and LQKENI. V gave up 0 bases and J gave up 11 bases; unmatched junction bases: 9. DNA for the CDR3: TGTGCCAGCTCACCACCCCTTCTGACTAGCGGGGGGGCCCAGCAGTTCTTC. Its translation: CASSPPLLTSGGAQQFF.

The sample holds many counts of this clonotype. The V and J genes are TRBV7-9 and TRBJ1-1; unclear D gene. This CDR3 region has 17 residues. V gave up 5 bases and J gave up 0 bases, with 19 bases separating them. Germline assignment: CDR1 SEHNR and CDR2 FQNEAQ (reference sequence). The CDR3 coding sequence is TGTGCCAGCAGCAACCAACCGAGGATACTCATGAACACTGAAGCTTTCTTT. Translation: CASSNQPRILMNTEAFF.

This clonotype was picked up many times. The chain joins TRBV7-3 to TRBJ2-3; 12 bases map to TRBD2. Trimming cost V 5 bases and J 1 base; bases outside gene matches: 4. The CDR3 has 16 residues. The germline V gene encodes CDR1 SGHTA and CDR2 FQGTGA. CDR3 region: CASSLAGGPGTDTQYF. Here the CDR3 DNA reads TGTGCCAGCAGCCTAGCGGGGGGGCCTGGCACAGATACGCAGTATTTT.

Ten or more counts support this clonotype. This chain joins TRBV18 and TRBJ2-1; maybe TRBD1 (6 bases). The V end was cut by 4 bases, the J end by 9 bases, with 10 bases between. CDR1 is KGHSH and CDR2 is LQKENI in the germline V gene. There are 12 residues in the CDR3. The CDR3 coding sequence is TGTGCCAGCTCACAGAACAGGGTTGAGCAGTTCTTC. Amino acid sequence: CASSQNRVEQFF.

This clonotype was recorded at least ten times. The rearrangement uses TRBV12-3 or TRBV12-4 and TRBJ1-2; perhaps TRBD1 as D (5 bases). The CDR3 runs 14 residues. The germline V and J ends were trimmed by 3 bases and 5 bases, with 13 bases remaining between them. DNA of the CDR3: TGTGCCAGCAGTTTGTGGGGGGATAATTATGGCTACACCTTC. Amino acids: CASSLWGDNYGYTF.

This clonotype was found many times. In nucleotides, the CDR3 is TGTGCCAGCAGCTTGGTGGGGGACTTGAACACTGAAGCTTTCTTT. Translating it yields CASSLVGDLNTEAFF. The gene calls are TRBV5-6 and TRBJ1-1; a possible D gene is TRBD1 (5 bases). Trimming shortened V by 0 bases and J by 0 bases, and 9 bases separated the two germline ends. The CDR3 is 15 residues long. From germline, CDR1 is SGHDT and CDR2 YYEEEE.

Details on this clonotype: An end of the junction does not agree with germline; a read error may underlie this. The chain is built from TRBV7-7 and TRBJ2-5; D ambiguous. Germline assignment: CDR1 SSHAT and CDR2 FNYEAQ (reference sequence). The CDR3 spans 14 residues. Here the CDR3 DNA reads TGTGCTAGCAGCTTAACGGACGGAAAAGAGACCCAGTACTTC. This encodes CASSLTDGKETQYF.

This clonotype appeared a single time. A much bigger clone sits one base away, suggesting this may be a read error. V gene TRBV19 combines with J gene TRBJ2-2, with D perhaps being TRBD1 or TRBD2 (5 bases each). CDR1 and CDR2 (germline): LNHDA, SQIVND (reference sequence). This CDR3 is 13 amino acids long. V was shortened by 6 bases and J by 3 bases, with 8 bases between the two germline ends. CDR3 amino acids: CASREGYTGELFF. Written as DNA, the CDR3 is TGTGCCAGTAGAGAGGGGTACACCGGGGAGCTGTTTTTT. The whole variable domain, filled in from reference TRBV19 and TRBJ2-2, reads DGGITQSPKYLFRKEGQNVTLSCEQNLNHDAMYWYRQDPGQGLRLIYYSQIVNDFQKGDIAEGYSVSREKKESFPLTVTSAQKNPTAFYLCASREGYTGELFFGEGSRLTVL.

This clonotype was seen many times. V gene TRBV6-1 combines with J gene TRBJ2-2; 7 bases match TRBD1. V shed 8 bases and J 4 bases; nucleotides not matched to a gene: 4. CDR1 is MNHNS, CDR2 SASEGT, per germline. CDR3 length equals 13 residues. CDR3 nucleotide sequence: TGTGCCAGCCTGGGACAGATCACCGGGGAGCTGTTTTTT. This encodes CASLGQITGELFF.

In its sample, this clonotype was seen many times. V usage is TRBV5-6 and J usage is TRBJ2-3; 9 bases agree with TRBD2. The V gene's germline CDR1 is SGHDT and CDR2 YYEEEE. V gave up 5 bases and J gave up 0 bases; unmatched junction bases: 7. This CDR3 region has 16 residues. The CDR3 spells CASRRLADTSTDTQYF. In DNA, the CDR3 is TGTGCCAGCAGAAGACTAGCGGACACTAGCACAGATACGCAGTATTTT.

This clonotype was recorded many times. The chain joins TRBV10-2 to TRBJ1-1, with D hard to call. Germline V gene sequence: CDR1 WSHSY, CDR2 SAAADI. The V and J ends lost 3 bases and 0 bases respectively, with 8 bases between them. CDR3 length: 14 amino acids. This chain's CDR3 is CASSDGNLNTEAFF. The DNA of the CDR3 is TGCGCCAGCAGTGATGGCAACCTGAACACTGAAGCTTTCTTT.